This TCR beta chain emerged from a study of cytomegalovirus exposure and HLA in healthy donors. The study's findings and limits: By HLA locus, TCR association rates varied in a later analysis, with DRB1 showing the most and HLA-C the fewest. The authors enumerated 150 to 200 TCR beta chains as linked to cytomegalovirus. High sensitivity and specificity were reportedly achieved when the classifier diagnosed cytomegalovirus status.

A word on this clone: Antigen specificity is unknown.

The CDR3 has 12 residues. Germline CDR1 is GTSNPN and CDR2 is SVGIG (reference sequence). Trimming took 4 bases from V and 0 from J, leaving 7 bases between them. In the PCR, 60 Vbeta and 13 Jbeta primers were used. Assay: immunoSEQ multiplex PCR; the TCRdb copy retains only in-frame clones and omits some. This sample carries roughly 71,000 clones, 74% of them seen once, and the ten largest clones take about an eighth. J is TRBJ2-7 and V is TRBV30, with unresolved D. Sequenced: PBMCs. This clonotype was sampled from a human donor in good health. CDR3: CAWNFLSYEQYF. As DNA, the CDR3 is TGTGCCTGGAATTTTCTCTCCTACGAGCAGTACTTC. The full variable domain, rest sourced from reference TRBV30 and TRBJ2-7, is SQTIHQWPATLVQPVGSPLSLECTVEGTSNPNLYWYRQAAGRGLQLLFYSVGIGQISSEVPQNLSASRPQDRQFILSSKKLLLSDSGFYLCAWNFLSYEQYFGPGTRLTVT.